This record concerns one T cell receptor (beta chain) sequence. The CDR3 length is 16 residues. V lost 5 bases and J lost 6, with 22 bases in between. These data originate in a study of blood T cells in healthy people across ages. It was with a sample-barcoded 5' primer and a J-beta primer mix that a second PCR of roughly 7 to 11 cycles was run. MiXCR, run by TCRdb on the 5' RACE reads, gives a single entry per CDR3 protein. There are around 1,000,000 distinct CDR3 sequences in the sample; approximately 26% occur only once, and around 0.75% lies in the top ten. These same data were also listed under a study on T cells of mothers and their children.

Sequencing used blood. This clonotype was obtained from a girl aged 2-10 years in good health. The J gene is TRBJ1-1, the V gene TRBV12-3 or TRBV12-4, with unresolved D. CDR3 DNA sequence: TGTGCCAGCAGTCCTTACAGCAAGACGCGCGGGCCTGAAGCTTTCTTT. Translated, it gives CASSPYSKTRGPEAFF.